The T cell receptor (beta chain) under discussion was sequenced for a study of pediatric ulcerative colitis. Broader study findings: Ulcerative colitis patients shared more blood-rectal clones than controls.

This was a survey-level run. The data were produced by immunoSEQ multiplex PCR, yet TCRdb's version contains in-frame clones alone and is incomplete. The data contain tens of thousands of clones, roughly nine tenths of them seen just once; the ten biggest clones take up nearly 3.5%. Germline V gene lookup returns CDR1 KGHSH and CDR2 LQKENI. The CDR3 length is 17 residues. Between the trimmed V and J ends, which lost 2 bases and 4 bases, there was a span of 18 bases. To note about this clone: The antigen is not known.

Sequenced input: blood. The chain couples TRBV18 to TRBJ2-1, with D unresolved. The receptor was derived from a boy younger than 18 with severe ulcerative colitis. CDR3 loop: CASSPISSRSYYNEQFF. In DNA form, the CDR3 reads TGTGCCAGCTCACCAATTAGTTCTAGATCGTATTACAATGAGCAGTTCTTC.